Sequencing of this TCR beta chain was carried out in a study of CD8+ T cells in alopecia areata. Study-wide context: Among treated patients, oral tofacitinib was administered at 5 to 10 mg twice daily. Findings and caveats of the study: Shared TCR sequences were less clear between patients than in mice, possibly partly from HLA diversity. Sequencing of scalp samples also captures resident alphabeta T cells of normal skin.

CDR3 length: 15 residues. V lost 0 bases and J 6 bases, leaving 16 bases between the germline ends. Germline CDR1 is SGHRS and CDR2 is YFSETQ. Extracted from the samples, RNA was reverse transcribed into cDNA to serve as the sequencing template. The method was immunoSEQ multiplex PCR; TCRdb's version includes in-frame clones alone and lacks a portion of them. The sample includes 130,000 to 150,000 clones, over 70% of them seen just once. This clone was counted once. Its antigen remains unidentified. Both CD4+ and CD8+ T cells were separated by sorting PBMCs. Sequencing was performed on CD8+ T cells sorted from blood, taken at week 0. The chain couples TRBV5-1 to TRBJ2-7, with D perhaps TRBD1 or TRBD2 (5 bases each). The receptor comes from a human donor with alopecia areata. CDR3 protein: CASSLASSSGAEQYF. In DNA form, the CDR3 reads TGCGCCAGCAGCTTGGCTTCTAGCTCCGGGGCCGAGCAGTACTTC.